This T cell receptor beta chain was observed in a study of CD8 T cells in ankylosing spondylitis. Study results and caveats: The authors reported significant enrichment of disease-linked clones in matched ankylosing spondylitis synovial fluid. In synovial fluid and blood from reactive arthritis, some motif variants were previously reported.

This clonotype was observed at least ten times. The antigen remains unidentified. One entry per CDR3 protein, called by TCRdb with MiXCR from the 5' RACE reads. The table shows roughly 250,000 distinct CDR3 sequences, with around 9.1% occurring only once. This TCR came from a male donor with ankylosing spondylitis or in good health (not recorded which). The material sequenced was blood, either unsorted or a sorted T cell fraction (not recorded which).

The DNA of the CDR3 is TGCAGTGCTAGAGGATTTTTGGCCGGACAGGATTATAGCAATCAGCCCCAGCATTTT. Its translation is CSARGFLAGQDYSNQPQHF. The chain joins TRBV20-1 to TRBJ1-5; the match to TRBD1 covers 7 bases. Germline-derived CDR1 and CDR2 are DFQATT and SNEGSKA (reference sequence). V lost 1 base to trimming and J lost 0 bases; unmatched junction nucleotides: 15. The CDR3 runs to 19 residues.